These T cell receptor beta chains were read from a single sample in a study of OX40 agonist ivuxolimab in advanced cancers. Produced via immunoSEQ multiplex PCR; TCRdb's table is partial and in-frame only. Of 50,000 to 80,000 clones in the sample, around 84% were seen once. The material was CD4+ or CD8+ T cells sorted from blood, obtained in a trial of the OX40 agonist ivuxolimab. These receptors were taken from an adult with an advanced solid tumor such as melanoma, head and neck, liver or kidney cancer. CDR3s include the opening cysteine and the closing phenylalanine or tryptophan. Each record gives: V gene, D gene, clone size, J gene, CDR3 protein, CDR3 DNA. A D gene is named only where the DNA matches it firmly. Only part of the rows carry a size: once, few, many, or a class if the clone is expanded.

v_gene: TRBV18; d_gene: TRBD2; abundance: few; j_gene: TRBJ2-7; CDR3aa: CASSPPLAGDGYEQYF; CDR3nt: TGTGCCAGCTCACCACCGCTAGCGGGAGACGGGTACGAGCAGTACTTC
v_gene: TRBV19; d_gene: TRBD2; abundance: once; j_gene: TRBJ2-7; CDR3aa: CASSRRGSGRARIHEQYF; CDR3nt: TGTGCCAGTAGCCGCCGGGGTAGCGGGAGGGCCCGGATCCACGAGCAGTACTTC
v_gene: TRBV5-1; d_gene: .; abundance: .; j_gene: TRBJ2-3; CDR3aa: CASSFDGGRFTDTQYF; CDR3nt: TGCGCCAGCAGCTTCGACGGGGGGCGGTTCACAGATACGCAGTATTTT
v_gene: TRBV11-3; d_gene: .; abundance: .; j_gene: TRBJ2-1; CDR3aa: CASSLVSVGTYNEQFF; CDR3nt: TGTGCCAGCAGCTTAGTTTCGGTAGGAACCTACAATGAGCAGTTCTTC
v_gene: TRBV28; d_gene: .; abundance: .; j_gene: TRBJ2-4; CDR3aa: CASSTPGFQYF; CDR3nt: TGTGCCAGCAGTACGCCAGGGTTCCAGTACTTC
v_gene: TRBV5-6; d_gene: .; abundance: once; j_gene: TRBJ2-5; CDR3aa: CASSLARGSETQYF; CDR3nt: TGTGCCAGCAGCTTGGCACGGGGCTCAGAGACCCAGTACTTC
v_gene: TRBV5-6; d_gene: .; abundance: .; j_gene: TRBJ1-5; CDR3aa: CASSLGAVYNQPQHF; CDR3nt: TGTGCCAGCAGCTTGGGGGCAGTGTACAATCAGCCCCAGCATTTT
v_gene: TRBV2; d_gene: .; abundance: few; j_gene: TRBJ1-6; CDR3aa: CASSGDKKGSPLHF; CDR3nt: TGTGCCAGCAGTGGGGACAAGAAGGGCTCACCCCTCCACTTT
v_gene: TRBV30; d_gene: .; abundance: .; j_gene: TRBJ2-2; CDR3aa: CAWTIGGVDTGELFF; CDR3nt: TGTGCCTGGACAATAGGTGGGGTAGACACCGGGGAGCTGTTTTTT
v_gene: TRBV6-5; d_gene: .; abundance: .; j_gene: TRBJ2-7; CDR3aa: CASSLKHEQYF; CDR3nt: TGTGCCAGCAGCTTGAAGCACGAGCAGTACTTC
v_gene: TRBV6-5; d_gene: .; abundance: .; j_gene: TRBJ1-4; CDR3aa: CASSYSPGGSNEKLFF; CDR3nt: TGTGCCAGCAGTTATTCCCCGGGGGGATCTAATGAAAAACTGTTTTTT
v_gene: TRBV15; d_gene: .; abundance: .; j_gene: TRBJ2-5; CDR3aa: CATSSSGANQETQYF; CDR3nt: TGTGCCACCAGCTCATCGGGGGCGAATCAAGAGACCCAGTACTTC
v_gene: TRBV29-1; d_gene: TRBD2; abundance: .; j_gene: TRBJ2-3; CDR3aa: CSVPLAGAGTTQYF; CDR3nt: TGCAGCGTTCCCCTAGCGGGGGCCGGGACCACGCAGTATTTT
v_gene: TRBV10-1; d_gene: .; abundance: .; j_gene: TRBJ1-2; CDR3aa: CASSETLGYGYTF; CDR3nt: TGCGCCAGCAGTGAAACTCTAGGCTATGGCTACACCTTC
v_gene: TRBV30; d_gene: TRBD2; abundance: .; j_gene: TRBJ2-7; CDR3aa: CAWAGGNYEQYF; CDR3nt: TGTGCCTGGGCGGGGGGAAACTACGAGCAGTACTTC
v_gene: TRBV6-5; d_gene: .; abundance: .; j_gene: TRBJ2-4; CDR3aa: CASSLVEVKNIQYF; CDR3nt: TGTGCCAGCAGCCTAGTGGAGGTCAAAAACATTCAGTACTTC
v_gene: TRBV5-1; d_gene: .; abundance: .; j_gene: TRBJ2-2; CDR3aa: CASSILGGLNTGELFF; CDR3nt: TGCGCCAGCAGTATACTGGGGGGGCTCAACACCGGGGAGCTGTTTTTT
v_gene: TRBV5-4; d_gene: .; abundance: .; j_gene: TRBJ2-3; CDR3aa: CASSLSQSGTDTQYF; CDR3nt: TGTGCCAGCAGCTTGTCACAGTCGGGCACAGATACGCAGTATTTT
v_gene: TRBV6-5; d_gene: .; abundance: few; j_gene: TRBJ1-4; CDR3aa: CASRSRGEKLFF; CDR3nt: TGTGCCAGCAGGTCGAGAGGTGAAAAACTGTTTTTT
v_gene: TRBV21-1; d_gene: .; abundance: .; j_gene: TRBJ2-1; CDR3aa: CASSRGPMDNEQFF; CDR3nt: TGTGCCAGCAGCAGGGGGCCTATGGACAATGAGCAGTTCTTC
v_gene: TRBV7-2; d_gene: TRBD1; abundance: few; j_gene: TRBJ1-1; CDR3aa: CASSLYRGGRNTEAFF; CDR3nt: TGTGCCAGCAGCTTATACAGGGGAGGGAGGAACACTGAAGCTTTCTTT
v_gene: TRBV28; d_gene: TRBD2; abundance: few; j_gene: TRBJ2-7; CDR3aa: CASSTTLAGRSYEQYF; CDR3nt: TGTGCCAGCAGTACGACTCTAGCGGGACGCTCCTACGAGCAGTACTTC
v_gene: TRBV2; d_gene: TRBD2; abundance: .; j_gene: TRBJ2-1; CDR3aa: CASSVGQANRGDEQFF; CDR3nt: TGTGCCAGCAGTGTAGGACAAGCAAACCGGGGGGATGAGCAGTTCTTC
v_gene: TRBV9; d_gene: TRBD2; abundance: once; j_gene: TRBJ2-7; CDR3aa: CASSVGLAGTEQYF; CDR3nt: TGTGCCAGCAGCGTAGGCCTAGCGGGAACAGAGCAGTACTTC
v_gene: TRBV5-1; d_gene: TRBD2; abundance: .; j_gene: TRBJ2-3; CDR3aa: CASSLIRRGGGTDTQYF; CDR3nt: TGCGCCAGCAGCTTGATTCGTCGCGGGGGAGGGACAGATACGCAGTATTTT
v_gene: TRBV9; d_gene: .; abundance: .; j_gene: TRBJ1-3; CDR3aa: CASSVGTGLSGNTIYF; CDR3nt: TGTGCCAGCAGCGTTGGGACGGGCCTCTCTGGAAACACCATATATTTT
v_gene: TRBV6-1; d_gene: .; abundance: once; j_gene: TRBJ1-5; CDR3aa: CASIGGMGNQPQHF; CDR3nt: TGTGCCAGCATTGGGGGTATGGGCAATCAGCCCCAGCATTTT
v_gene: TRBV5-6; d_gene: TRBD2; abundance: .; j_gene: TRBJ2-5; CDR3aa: CASSLDTTGTIPRTQYF; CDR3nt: TGTGCCAGCAGCTTGGACACAACCGGGACTATTCCGAGGACCCAGTACTTC
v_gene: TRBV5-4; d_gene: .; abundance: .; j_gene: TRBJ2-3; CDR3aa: CASSLRGTDTQYF; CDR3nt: TGTGCCAGCAGCTTGCGCGGCACAGATACGCAGTATTTT
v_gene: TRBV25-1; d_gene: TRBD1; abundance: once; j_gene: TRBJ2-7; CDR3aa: CASSERGIGTGVYEQYF; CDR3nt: TGTGCCAGCAGTGAAAGAGGGATAGGGACAGGGGTTTACGAGCAGTACTTC
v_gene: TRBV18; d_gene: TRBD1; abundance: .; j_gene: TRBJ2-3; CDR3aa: CASSPETGKSDTQYF; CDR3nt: TGTGCCAGCTCACCAGAGACAGGGAAATCAGATACGCAGTATTTT
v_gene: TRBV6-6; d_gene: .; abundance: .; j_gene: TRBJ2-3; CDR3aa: CASSYRGASTDTQYF; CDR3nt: TGTGCCAGCAGTTACCGGGGGGCTAGCACAGATACGCAGTATTTT
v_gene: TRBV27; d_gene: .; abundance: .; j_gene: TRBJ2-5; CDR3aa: CASSSDDSLSETQYF; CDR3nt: TGTGCCAGCAGTTCGGACGATTCCCTTTCGGAGACCCAGTACTTC
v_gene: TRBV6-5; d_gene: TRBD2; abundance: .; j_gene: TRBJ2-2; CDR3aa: CASSTLAGGTGELFF; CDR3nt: TGTGCCAGCAGTACCCTAGCGGGGGGCACCGGGGAGCTGTTTTTT
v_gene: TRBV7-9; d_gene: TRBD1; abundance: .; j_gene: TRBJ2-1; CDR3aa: CASTTGGPYNEQFF; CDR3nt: TGTGCCAGCACTACAGGGGGCCCTTACAATGAGCAGTTCTTC
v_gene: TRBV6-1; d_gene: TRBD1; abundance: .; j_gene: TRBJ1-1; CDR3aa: CASSARDRGLNTEAFF; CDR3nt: TGTGCCAGCAGTGCGCGGGACAGGGGCCTGAACACTGAAGCTTTCTTT
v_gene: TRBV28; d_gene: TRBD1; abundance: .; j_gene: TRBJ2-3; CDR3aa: CASMGTDHSSTDTQYF; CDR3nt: TGTGCCAGCATGGGGACAGACCATTCTAGCACAGATACGCAGTATTTT
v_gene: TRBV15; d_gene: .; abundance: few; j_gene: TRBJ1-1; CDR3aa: CATKRVGQDTEAFF; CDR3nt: TGTGCCACCAAGCGTGTTGGGCAGGACACTGAAGCTTTCTTT
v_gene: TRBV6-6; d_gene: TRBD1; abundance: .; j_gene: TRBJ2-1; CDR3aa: CASSTTGENYNEQFF; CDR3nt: TGTGCCAGCAGTACGACAGGGGAAAATTACAATGAGCAGTTCTTC
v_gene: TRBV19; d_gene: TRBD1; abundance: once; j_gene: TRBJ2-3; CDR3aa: CASSMQGPGTVETDTQYF; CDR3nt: TGTGCCAGTAGTATGCAGGGTCCCGGGACAGTAGAGACAGATACGCAGTATTTT
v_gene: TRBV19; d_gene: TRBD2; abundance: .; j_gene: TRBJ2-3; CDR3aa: CASSKRGGRYTDTQYF; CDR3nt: TGTGCCAGTAGTAAGCGGGGGGGCCGATACACAGATACGCAGTATTTT
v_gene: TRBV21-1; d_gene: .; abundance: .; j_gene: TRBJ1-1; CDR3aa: CASSPVWIMNTEAFF; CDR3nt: TGTGCCAGCAGCCCGGTATGGATTATGAACACTGAAGCTTTCTTT
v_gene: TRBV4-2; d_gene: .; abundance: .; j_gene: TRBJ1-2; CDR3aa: CASSPPGRADNYGYTF; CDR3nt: TGTGCCAGCAGCCCCCCCGGCAGGGCTGATAACTATGGCTACACCTTC
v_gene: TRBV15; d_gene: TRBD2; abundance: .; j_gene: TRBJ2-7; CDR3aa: CATSRESELLAGLREQYF; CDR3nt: TGTGCCACCAGCAGAGAGTCGGAACTTCTAGCGGGACTGAGGGAGCAGTACTTC
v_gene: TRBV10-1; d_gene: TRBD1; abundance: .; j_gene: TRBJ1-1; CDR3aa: CASSETGTANTEAFF; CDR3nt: TGCGCCAGCAGTGAGACCGGGACAGCCAACACTGAAGCTTTCTTT
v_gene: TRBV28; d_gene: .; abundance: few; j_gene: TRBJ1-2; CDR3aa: CASSAPRGYTF; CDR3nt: TGTGCCAGCAGTGCCCCCCGTGGCTACACCTTC
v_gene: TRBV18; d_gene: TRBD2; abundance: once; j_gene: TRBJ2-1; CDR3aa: CASSPLAGSYNEQFF; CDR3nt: TGTGCCAGCTCACCACTAGCGGGATCCTACAATGAGCAGTTCTTC
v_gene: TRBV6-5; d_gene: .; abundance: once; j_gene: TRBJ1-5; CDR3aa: CASSYRDSNQPQHF; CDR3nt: TGTGCCAGCAGTTACAGGGATAGCAATCAGCCCCAGCATTTT
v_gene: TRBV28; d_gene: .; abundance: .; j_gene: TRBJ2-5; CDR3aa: CASSLWPLRGARSSRETQYF; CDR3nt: TGTGCCAGCAGTTTATGGCCCCTGAGGGGGGCGCGATCTTCCCGGGAGACCCAGTACTTC
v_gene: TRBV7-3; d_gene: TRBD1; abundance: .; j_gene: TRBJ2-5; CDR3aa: CASRPTGTATETQYF; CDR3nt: TGTGCCAGCAGGCCTACAGGGACAGCGACGGAGACCCAGTACTTC
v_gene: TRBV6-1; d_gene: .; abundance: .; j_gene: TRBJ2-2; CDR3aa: CASSQYRQNTGELFF; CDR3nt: TGTGCCAGCAGTCAATACAGACAGAACACCGGGGAGCTGTTTTTT
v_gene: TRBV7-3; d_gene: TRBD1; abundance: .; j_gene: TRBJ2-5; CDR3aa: CASSSTGKETQYF; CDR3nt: TGTGCCAGCAGCTCGACAGGGAAAGAGACCCAGTACTTC
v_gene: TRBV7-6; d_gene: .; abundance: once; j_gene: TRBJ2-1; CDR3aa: CASSLGPGGNNEQFF; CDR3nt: TGTGCCAGCAGCTTAGGCCCAGGAGGGAACAATGAGCAGTTCTTC